What follows is one T cell receptor beta chain and its context. The entry originates in a study of PD-1 blockade in mismatch repair-deficient tumors. Clones were sequenced by immunoSEQ multiplex PCR, and TCRdb holds only the in-frame ones, with some missing. The sample yields approximately 110,000 clones, around three quarters seen once. Germline V gene lookup returns CDR1 MNHEY and CDR2 SMNVEV (reference sequence). Unmatched junction bases numbered 11, after V lost 11 bases and J lost 5 bases. The CDR3 runs 14 residues. This TCR was sampled from an adult with mismatch repair-deficient cancer. Sequences were derived from peripheral blood, sampled roughly 60 weeks after starting pembrolizumab. The rearrangement uses TRBV27 and TRBJ2-2, with 7 bases fitting TRBD1. CDR3 DNA sequence: TGTGCCGCTAGACAGGGTTGGAGTACCGGGGAGCTGTTTTTT. This encodes CAARQGWSTGELFF.